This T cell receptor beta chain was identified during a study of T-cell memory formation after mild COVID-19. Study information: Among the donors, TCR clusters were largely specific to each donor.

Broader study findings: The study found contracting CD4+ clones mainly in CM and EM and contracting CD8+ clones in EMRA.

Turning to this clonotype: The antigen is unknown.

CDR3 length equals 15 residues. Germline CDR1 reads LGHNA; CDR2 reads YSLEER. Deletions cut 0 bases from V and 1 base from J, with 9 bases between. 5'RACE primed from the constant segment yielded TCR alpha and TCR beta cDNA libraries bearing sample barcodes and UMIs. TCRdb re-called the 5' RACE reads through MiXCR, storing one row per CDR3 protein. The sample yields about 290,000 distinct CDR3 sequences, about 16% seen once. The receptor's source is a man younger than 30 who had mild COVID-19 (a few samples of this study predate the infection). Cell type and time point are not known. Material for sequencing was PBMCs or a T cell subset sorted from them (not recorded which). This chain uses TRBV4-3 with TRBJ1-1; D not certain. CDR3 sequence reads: CASSQDLGRNTEAFF. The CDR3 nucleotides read TGCGCCAGCAGCCAAGATCTCGGCAGGAACACTGAAGCTTTCTTT.